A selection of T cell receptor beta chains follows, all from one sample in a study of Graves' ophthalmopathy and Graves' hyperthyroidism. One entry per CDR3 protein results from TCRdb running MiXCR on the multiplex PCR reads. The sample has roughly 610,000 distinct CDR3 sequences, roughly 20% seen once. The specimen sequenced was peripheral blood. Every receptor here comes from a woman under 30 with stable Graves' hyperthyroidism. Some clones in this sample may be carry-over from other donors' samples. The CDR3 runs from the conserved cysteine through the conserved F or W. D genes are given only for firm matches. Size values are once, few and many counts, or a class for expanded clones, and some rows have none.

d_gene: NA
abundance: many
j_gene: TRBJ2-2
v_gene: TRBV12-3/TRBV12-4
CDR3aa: CASRQTEDTGELFF
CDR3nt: TGTGCCAGCAGACAAACAGAGGACACCGGGGAGCTGTTTTTT

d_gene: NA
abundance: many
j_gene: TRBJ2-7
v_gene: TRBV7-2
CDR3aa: CASRTDHEQYF
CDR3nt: TGTGCCAGCAGAACTGACCACGAGCAGTACTTC

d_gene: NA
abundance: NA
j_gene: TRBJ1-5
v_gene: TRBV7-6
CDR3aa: CASSSTRGPGPQHF
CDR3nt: TGTGCCAGCAGCTCGACAAGGGGCCCAGGGCCCCAGCATTTT

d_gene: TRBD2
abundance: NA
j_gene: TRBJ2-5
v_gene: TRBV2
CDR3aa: CASTSSGGGPRLTQYF
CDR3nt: TGTGCCAGCACCAGTAGCGGGGGAGGACCCCGATTGACCCAGTACTTC

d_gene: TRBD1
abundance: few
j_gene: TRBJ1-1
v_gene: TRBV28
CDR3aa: CASSLLDRGVTEAFF
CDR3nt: TGTGCCAGCAGTTTGTTGGACAGGGGGGTCACTGAAGCTTTCTTT

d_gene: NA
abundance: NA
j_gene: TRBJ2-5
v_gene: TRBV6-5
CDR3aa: CASSLGPWQRALQETQYF
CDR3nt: TGTGCCAGCAGTTTGGGGCCATGGCAGCGGGCACTTCAAGAGACCCAGTACTTC

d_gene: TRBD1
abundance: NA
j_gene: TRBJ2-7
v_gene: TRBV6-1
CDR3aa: CASSQGQGYYEQYF
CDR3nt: TGTGCCAGCAGCCAGGGACAGGGCTACTACGAGCAGTACTTC

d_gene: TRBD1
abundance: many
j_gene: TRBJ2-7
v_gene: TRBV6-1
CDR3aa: CASSRIRGTAHEQYF
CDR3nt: TGTGCCAGCAGTCGCATTCGTGGGACAGCCCACGAGCAGTACTTC

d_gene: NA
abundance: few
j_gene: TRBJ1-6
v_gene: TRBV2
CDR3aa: CASTLQGDYNSPLHF
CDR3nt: TGTGCCAGCACTTTACAGGGCGATTATAATTCACCCCTCCACTTT

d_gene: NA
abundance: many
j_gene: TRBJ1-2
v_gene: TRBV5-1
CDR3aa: CASSSGGGDGYTF
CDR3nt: TGCGCCAGCAGCTCGGGCGGGGGCGATGGCTACACCTTC

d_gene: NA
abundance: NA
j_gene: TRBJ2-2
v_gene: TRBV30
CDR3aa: CAWEPPNTGELFF
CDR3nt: TGTGCCTGGGAGCCACCGAACACCGGGGAGCTGTTTTTT

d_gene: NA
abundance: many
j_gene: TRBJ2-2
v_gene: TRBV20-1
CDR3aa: CSARDPRGTGELFF
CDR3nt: TGCAGTGCGCGGGACCCCAGGGGCACCGGGGAGCTGTTTTTT

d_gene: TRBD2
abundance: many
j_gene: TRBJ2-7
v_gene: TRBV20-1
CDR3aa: CSARRTSGNSYEQYF
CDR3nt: TGCAGTGCTAGAAGGACTAGCGGGAACTCCTACGAGCAGTACTTC

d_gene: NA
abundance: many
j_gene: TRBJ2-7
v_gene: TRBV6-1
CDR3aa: CASSERAHSQYF
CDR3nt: TGTGCCAGCAGTGAAAGGGCGCACTCCCAGTACTTC

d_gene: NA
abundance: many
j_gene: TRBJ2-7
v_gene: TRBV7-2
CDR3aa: CASSLSPTFGTTFYEQYF
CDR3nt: TGTGCCAGCAGCTTGAGCCCTACGTTTGGCACTACCTTCTACGAGCAGTACTTC

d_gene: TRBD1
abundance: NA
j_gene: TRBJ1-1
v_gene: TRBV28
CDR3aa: CASSWGGGMNTEAFF
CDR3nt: TGTGCCAGCTCTTGGGGAGGGGGCATGAACACTGAAGCTTTCTTT

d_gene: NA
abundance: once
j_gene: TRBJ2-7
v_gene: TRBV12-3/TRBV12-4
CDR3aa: CASIRDETYEQYF
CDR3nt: TGTGCCAGCATAAGGGACGAAACCTACGAGCAGTACTTC

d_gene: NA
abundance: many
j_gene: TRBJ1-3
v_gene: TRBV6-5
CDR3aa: CASRQTGAGNTIYF
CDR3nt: TGTGCCAGCAGGCAGACAGGAGCTGGAAACACCATATATTTT

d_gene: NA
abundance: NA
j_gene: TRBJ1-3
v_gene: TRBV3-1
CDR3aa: CASSGPLRFTGNTIYF
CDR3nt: TGTGCCAGCAGCGGTCCCCTGCGGTTTACGGGTAACACCATATATTTT

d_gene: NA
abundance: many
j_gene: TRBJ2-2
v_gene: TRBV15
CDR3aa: CATSREAGDTGELFF
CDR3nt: TGTGCCACCAGCAGAGAAGCGGGCGACACCGGGGAGCTGTTTTTT

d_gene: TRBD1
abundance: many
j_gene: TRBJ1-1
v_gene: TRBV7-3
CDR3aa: CASSPQGAVGWAEAFF
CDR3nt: TGTGCCAGCAGCCCTCAGGGGGCAGTCGGTTGGGCTGAAGCTTTCTTT

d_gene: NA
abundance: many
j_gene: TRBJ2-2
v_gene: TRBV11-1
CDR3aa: CASSKRLQEITGELFF
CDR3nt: TGTGCCAGCAGCAAGCGCCTTCAGGAGATCACCGGGGAGCTGTTTTTT

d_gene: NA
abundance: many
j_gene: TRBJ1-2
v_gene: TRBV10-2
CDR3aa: CASSALGVLNYGYTF
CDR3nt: TGCGCCAGCAGTGCGTTGGGGGTCCTTAACTATGGCTACACCTTC

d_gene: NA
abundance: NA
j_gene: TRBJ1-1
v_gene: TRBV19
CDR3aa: CASSIKGESYTEAFF
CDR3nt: TGTGCCAGTAGTATTAAGGGGGAGTCCTACACTGAAGCTTTCTTT

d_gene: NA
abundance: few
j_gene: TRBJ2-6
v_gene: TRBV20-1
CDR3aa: CSAGPSGANVLTF
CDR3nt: TGCAGTGCCGGGCCCTCTGGGGCCAACGTCCTGACTTTC

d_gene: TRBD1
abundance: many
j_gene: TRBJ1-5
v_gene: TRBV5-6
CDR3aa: CASSSAGTGDQPQHF
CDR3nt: TGTGCCAGCAGCTCGGCCGGGACAGGGGATCAGCCCCAGCATTTT

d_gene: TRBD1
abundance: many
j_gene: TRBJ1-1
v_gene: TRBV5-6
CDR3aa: CASSLGTGLGEAFF
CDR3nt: TGTGCCAGCAGCCTAGGGACAGGGTTGGGTGAAGCTTTCTTT

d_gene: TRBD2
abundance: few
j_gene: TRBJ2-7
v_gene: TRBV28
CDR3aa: CASSPTGTSGEQYF
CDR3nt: TGTGCCAGCAGTCCCACCGGGACTAGCGGCGAGCAGTACTTC

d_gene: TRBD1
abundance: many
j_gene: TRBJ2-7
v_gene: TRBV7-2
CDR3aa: CASSLLGQGQYF
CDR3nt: TGTGCCAGCAGCTTATTGGGACAGGGGCAGTACTTC